Detailed here is one T cell receptor (beta chain). What it binds is unknown. RNA, once extracted, was reverse transcribed into cDNA for use as the sequencing template. TCRdb keeps only in-frame clones here, not all; method: immunoSEQ multiplex PCR. The sample yields hundreds of thousands of clones, 50% to 65% seen once. This entry comes from a study of CD8+ T cells in alopecia areata. Whole-study results and caveats: Compared with normal scalp, lesional scalp had higher clonality and more expanded CD8+ clones.

Lesional scalp punch biopsies and peripheral blood came from alopecia areata patients. The researchers isolated CD4+ and CD8+ T cells from PBMCs by sorting. Trimming pared 4 bases from V and 9 bases from J, leaving 20 bases between. The germline V gene encodes CDR1 SGHDT and CDR2 YYEEEE. The CDR3 covers 15 residues. The chain uses TRBV5-6 and TRBJ2-1; D perhaps matches TRBD2 (5 bases). The clonotype originates from a human donor with alopecia areata. Specimen: CD4+ T cells sorted from blood, collected at week 0. The CDR3, as DNA: TGTGCCAGCAGCCCCACGATTAGCGATGGTGGTGAGCAGTTCTTC. This sequence encodes CASSPTISDGGEQFF.